The T cell receptor (beta chain) under discussion was sequenced for a study of CD8 T cells in ankylosing spondylitis listed by TCRdb under 2017. The study in broad terms: T cell receptor beta repertoires were profiled in healthy donors and ankylosing spondylitis patients so that disease-linked TCR variants could be found. In total, the full study cohort was made up of 108 healthy donors and 20 to 25 ankylosing spondylitis patients. Peripheral blood samples were taken, and synovial fluid was additionally collected from ankylosing spondylitis patients. Summary of the overall study and its limitations: The disease-linked clones were reported as significantly enriched in matched synovial fluid samples from ankylosing spondylitis patients. In peripheral blood, the disease-linked clones were found at relatively low frequencies and had a CD8+ phenotype. Some of the motif variants had been reported before in the synovial fluid and blood of reactive arthritis patients, a finding that suggests common disease-initiation mechanisms. A TCR beta motif of about eight highly homologous amino acid variants appeared characteristic of blood from ankylosing spondylitis patients.

This clonotype was detected only once. This receptor's antigen is unknown. No base qualities exist here, and no much larger clone lies one base off it. A single read counts as weak evidence. Instrument used: Illumina HiSeq 2500. Quantitative 5'-RACE with molecular barcodes was used to prepare TCR beta libraries. In the paper's pipeline: A new computational method, built on a probabilistic model of VDJ rearrangement, was used to identify disease-linked TCR variants. TCRdb reanalyzed the raw reads on its own, using fastp at Q25 for trimming and MiXCR for clone calling, and kept in-frame beta chains. Identical CDR3 proteins give one entry, which carries the most common genes and DNA. The authors' filters were not applied to this entry. The table for this sample lists over 200,000 distinct CDR3 sequences; roughly 10% of them were counted only once. 21% of the sample rests with the top ten. Material: blood, either unsorted or a sorted T cell fraction (not recorded which). This sequence originates from a male donor with ankylosing spondylitis or in good health (not recorded which).

The CDR3 protein sequence reads: CASHWSRNTEAFF. The DNA reads as follows: TGTGCCAGTCATTGGTCGAGGAACACTGAAGCTTTCTTT. The rearrangement joined TRBV19 to TRBJ1-1; the D gene cannot be named for sure. Spanning cysteine to phenylalanine, the CDR3 consists of 13 amino acids. The DNA shown is the 39-base CDR3, in frame from base 1. Relative to germline, V is 8 bases shorter and J is 1 base shorter, with 11 bases between their ends. From a lookup of the germline V gene (reference sequence), CDR1 and CDR2 are LNHDA and SQIVND.